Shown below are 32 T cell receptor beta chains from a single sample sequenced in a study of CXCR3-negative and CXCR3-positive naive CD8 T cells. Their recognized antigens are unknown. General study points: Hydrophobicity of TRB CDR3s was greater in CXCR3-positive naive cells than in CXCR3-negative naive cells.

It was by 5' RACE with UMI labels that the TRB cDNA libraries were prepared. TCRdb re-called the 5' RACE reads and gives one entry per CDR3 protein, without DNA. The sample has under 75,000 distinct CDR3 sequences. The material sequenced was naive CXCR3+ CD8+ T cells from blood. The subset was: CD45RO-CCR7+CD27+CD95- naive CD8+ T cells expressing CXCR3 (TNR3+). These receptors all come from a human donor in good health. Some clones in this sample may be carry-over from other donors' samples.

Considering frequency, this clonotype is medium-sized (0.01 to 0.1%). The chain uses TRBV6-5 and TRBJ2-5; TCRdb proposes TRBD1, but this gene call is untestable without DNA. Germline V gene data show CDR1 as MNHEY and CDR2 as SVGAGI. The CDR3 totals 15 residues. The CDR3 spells CASRRGATTQETQYF.

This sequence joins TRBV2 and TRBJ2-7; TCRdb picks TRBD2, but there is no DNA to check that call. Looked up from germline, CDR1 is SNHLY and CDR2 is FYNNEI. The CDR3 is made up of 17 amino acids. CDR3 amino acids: CASSLDGGPPSLYEQYF. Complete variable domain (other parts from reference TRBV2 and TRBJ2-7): EPEVTQTPSHQVTQMGQEVILRCVPISNHLYFYWYRQILGQKVEFLVSFYNNEISEKSEIFDDQFSVERPDGSNFTLKIRSTKLEDSAMYFCASSLDGGPPSLYEQYFGPGTRLTVT.

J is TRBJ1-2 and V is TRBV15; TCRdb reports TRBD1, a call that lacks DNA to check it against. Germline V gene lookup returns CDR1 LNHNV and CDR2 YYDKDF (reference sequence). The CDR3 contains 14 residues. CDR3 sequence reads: CATSSEGQGYGYTF.

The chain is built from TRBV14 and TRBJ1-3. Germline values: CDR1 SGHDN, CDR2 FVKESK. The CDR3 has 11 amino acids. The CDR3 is CASSPGYTIYF.

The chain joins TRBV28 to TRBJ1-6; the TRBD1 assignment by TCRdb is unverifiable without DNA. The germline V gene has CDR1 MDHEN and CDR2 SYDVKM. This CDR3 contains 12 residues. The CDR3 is CASQGWNSPLHF.

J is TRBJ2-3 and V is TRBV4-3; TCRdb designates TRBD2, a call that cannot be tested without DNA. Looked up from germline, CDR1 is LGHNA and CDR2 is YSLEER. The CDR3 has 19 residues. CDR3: CASSEEGSKGHLRADTQYF.

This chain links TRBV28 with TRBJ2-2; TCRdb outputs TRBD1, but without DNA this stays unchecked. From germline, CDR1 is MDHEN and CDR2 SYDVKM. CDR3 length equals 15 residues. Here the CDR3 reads CASSLGGLLTGELFF.

CDR3 region: CSVEERVIIYGYTF. The genes are TRBV29-1 and TRBJ1-2. The CDR3 covers 14 residues. CDR1 is SQVTM, CDR2 ANQGSEA, per germline.

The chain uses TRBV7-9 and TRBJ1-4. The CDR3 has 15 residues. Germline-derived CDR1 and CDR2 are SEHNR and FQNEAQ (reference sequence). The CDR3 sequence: CASSPNMGINEKLFF.

The CDR3 loop reads CASSQGRVRDYEQYF. The V and J genes are TRBV13 and TRBJ2-7. Germline CDR1 is PRHDT and CDR2 is FYEKMQ (reference sequence). CDR3 length equals 15 residues.

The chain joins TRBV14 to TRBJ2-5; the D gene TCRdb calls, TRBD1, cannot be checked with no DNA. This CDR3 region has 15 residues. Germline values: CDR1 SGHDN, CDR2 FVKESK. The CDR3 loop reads CASSQGGPHQETQYF.

This CDR3 is CASSLTRPNSGNTIYF. The chain is built from TRBV28 and TRBJ1-3. CDR1 is MDHEN and CDR2 is SYDVKM in the germline V gene. The CDR3 has 16 amino acids.

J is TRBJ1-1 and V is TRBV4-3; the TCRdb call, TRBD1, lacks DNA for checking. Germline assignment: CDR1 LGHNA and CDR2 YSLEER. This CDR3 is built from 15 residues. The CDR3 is CASSQDRAENTEAFF.

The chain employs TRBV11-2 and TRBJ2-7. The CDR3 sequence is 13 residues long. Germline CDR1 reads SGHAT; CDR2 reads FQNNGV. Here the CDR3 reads CATTAWVGWEQYF.

The CDR3 sequence is CASSQDPLTGAGNTIYF. J is TRBJ1-3 and V is TRBV4-2; TCRdb names TRBD1, which stays unverified in the absence of DNA. The CDR3 is 17 residues long. The germline V gene has CDR1 LGHNA and CDR2 YNFKEQ.

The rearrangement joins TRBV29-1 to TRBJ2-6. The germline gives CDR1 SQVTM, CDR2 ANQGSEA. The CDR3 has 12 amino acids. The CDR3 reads CSVLSGANVLTF.

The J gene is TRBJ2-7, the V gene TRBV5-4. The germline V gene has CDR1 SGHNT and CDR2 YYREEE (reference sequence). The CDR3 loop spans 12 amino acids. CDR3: CASSLFSYEQYF.

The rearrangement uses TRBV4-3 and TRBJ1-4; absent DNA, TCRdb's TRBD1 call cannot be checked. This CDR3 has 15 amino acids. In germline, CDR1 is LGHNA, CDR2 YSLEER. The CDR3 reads CASSQDWGAGEKLFF.

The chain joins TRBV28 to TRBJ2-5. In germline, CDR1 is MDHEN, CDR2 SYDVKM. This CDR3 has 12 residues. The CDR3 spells CDSSLYQETQYF.

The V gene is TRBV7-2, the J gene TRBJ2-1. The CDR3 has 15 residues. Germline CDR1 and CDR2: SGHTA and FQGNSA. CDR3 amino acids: CASSNLGYIYNEQFF.

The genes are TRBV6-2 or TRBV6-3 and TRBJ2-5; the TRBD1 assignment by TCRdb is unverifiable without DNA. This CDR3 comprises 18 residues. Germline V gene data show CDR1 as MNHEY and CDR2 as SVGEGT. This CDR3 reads CASSYLIRVRPPQETQYF.

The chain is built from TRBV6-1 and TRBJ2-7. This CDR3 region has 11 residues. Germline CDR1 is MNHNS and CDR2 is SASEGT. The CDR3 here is CASGVLYEQYF.

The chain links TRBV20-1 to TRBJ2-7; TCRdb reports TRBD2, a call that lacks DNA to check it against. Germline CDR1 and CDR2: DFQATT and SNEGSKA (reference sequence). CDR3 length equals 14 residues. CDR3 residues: CSARLAGDYYEQYF.

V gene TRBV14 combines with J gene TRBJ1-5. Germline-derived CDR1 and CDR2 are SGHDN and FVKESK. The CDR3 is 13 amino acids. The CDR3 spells CASSTESNQPQHF.

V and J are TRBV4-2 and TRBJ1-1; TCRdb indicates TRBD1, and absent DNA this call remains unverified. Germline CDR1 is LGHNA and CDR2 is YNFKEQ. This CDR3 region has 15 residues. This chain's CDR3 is CASRQTQTGSTEAFF.

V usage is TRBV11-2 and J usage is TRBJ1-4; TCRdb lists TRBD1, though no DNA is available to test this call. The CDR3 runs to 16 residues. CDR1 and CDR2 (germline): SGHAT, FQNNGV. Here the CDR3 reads CASSSGVLLVDEKLFF.

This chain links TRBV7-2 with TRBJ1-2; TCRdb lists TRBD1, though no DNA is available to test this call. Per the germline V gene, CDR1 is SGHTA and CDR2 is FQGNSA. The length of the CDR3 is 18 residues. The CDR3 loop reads CASSTSGTGGLSNYGYTF. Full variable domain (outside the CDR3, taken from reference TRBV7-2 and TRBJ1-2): GAGVSQSPSNKVTEKGKDVELRCDPISGHTALYWYRQSLGQGLEFLIYFQGNSAPDKSGLPSDRFSAERTGGSVSTLTIQRTQQEDSAVYLCASSTSGTGGLSNYGYTFGSGTRLTVV.

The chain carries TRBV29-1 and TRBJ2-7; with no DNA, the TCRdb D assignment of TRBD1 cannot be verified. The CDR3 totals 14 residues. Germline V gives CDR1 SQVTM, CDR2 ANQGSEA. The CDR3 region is CSVTGTAVSYEQYF.

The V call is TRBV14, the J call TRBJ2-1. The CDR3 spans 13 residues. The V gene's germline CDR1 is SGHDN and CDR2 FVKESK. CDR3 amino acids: CASSQGSYNEQFF.

The CDR3 protein is CASSLAPGRAYEQYF. The chain links TRBV3-1 to TRBJ2-7; checking the TCRdb D call of TRBD1 is not possible without DNA. The CDR3 sequence is 15 residues long. In germline, CDR1 is LGHDT, CDR2 YNNKEL (reference sequence).

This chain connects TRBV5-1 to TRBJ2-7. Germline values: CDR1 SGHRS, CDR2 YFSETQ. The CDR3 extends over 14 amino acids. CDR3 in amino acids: CASSPTSYHYEQYF.

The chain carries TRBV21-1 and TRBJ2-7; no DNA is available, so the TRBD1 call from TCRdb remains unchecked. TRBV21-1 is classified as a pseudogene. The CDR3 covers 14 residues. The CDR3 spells CASSKVQGAGEQYF.